Sequencing of this T cell receptor (beta chain) was carried out in a study of shared T cell receptors in the human thymus. Sequencing used immunoSEQ multiplex PCR; TCRdb keeps in-frame clones, though not all of them. Counted here are more than 550,000 clones, 80% to 90% occurring once; the ten biggest clones make up around 0.01%. This clone has more than one count but fewer than ten. V lost 2 bases, J lost 0 bases, and 8 bases lay in between. CDR3 length: 14 amino acids. Germline V CDR1 and CDR2: SGHDT, YYEEEE. This sample also belongs to another study, concerning human thymus T cells. As that study records: Thymic samples were excised during corrective heart operations. Gene usage for V and J segments appeared biased in thymic and blood repertoires. Unrelated individuals were reported by related research to share highly overlapping thymic repertoires.

The receptor's source is a girl under two years old with a congenital heart defect. The chain combines TRBV5-6 with TRBJ1-1; D unresolved. Sequencing was done on a sample of thymocytes. CDR3 DNA sequence: TGTGCCAGCAGCTTCCCAGAAATGAACACTGAAGCTTTCTTT. Translation: CASSFPEMNTEAFF.